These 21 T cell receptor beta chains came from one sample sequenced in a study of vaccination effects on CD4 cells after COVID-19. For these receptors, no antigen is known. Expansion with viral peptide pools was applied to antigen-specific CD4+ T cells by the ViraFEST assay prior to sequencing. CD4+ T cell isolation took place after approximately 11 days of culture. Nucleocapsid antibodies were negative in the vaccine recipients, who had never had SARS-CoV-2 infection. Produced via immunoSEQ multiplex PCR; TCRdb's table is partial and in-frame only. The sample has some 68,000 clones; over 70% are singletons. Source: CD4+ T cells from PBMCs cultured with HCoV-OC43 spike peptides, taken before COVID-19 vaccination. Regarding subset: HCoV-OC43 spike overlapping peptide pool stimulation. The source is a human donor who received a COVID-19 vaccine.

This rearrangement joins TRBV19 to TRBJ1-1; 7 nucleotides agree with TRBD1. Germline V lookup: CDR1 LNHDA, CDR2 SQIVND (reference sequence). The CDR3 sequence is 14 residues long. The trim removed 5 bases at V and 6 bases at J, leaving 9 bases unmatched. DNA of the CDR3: TGTGCCAGTAGTCAACAGGGGAAGGGCGCTGAAGCTTTCTTT. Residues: CASSQQGKGAEAFF.

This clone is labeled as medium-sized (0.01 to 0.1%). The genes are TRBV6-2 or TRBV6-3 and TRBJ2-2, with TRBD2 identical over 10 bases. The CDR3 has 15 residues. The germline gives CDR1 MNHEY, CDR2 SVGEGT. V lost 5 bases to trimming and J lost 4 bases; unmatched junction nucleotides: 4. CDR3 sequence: CASSGLAGATGELFF. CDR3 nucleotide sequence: TGTGCCAGCAGTGGGCTAGCGGGGGCCACCGGGGAGCTGTTTTTT.

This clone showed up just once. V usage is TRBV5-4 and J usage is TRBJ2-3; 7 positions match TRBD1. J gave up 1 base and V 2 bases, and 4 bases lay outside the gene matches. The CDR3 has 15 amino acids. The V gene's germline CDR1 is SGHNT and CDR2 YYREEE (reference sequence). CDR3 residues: CASSLPGQRTDTQYF. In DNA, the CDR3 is TGTGCCAGCAGCTTACCGGGACAGCGCACAGATACGCAGTATTTT.

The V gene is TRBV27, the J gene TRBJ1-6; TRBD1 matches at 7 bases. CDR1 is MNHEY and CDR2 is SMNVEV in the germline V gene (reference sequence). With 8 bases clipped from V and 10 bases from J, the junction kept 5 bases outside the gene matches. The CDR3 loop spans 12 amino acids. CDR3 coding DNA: TGTGCCAGCCGACAGGGTGGGTCACCCCTCCACTTT. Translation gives CASRQGGSPLHF.

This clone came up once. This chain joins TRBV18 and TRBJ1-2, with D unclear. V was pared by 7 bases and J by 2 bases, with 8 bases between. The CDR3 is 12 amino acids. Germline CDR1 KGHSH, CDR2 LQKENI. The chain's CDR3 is CASFFGNYGYTF. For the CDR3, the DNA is TGTGCCAGCTTCTTTGGGAACTATGGCTACACCTTC.

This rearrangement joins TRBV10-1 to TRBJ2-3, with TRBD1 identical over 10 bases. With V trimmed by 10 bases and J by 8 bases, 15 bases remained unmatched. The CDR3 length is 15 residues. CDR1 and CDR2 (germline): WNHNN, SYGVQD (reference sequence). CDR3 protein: CATRPGTGEQGTQYF. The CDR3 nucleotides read TGCGCCACTCGTCCCGGGACAGGGGAGCAGGGTACGCAGTATTTT.

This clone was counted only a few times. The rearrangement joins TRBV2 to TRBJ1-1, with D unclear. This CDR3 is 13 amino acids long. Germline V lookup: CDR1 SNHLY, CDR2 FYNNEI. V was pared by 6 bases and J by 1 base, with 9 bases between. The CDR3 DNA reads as TGTGCCAGCAGGGCTCAGACGAACACTGAAGCTTTCTTT. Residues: CASRAQTNTEAFF.

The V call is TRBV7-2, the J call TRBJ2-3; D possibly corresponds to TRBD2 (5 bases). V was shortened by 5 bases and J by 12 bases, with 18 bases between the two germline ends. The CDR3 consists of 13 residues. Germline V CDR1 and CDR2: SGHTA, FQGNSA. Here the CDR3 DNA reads TGTGCCAGCAGCCAAAGTCGGGATAGTGGACAGTATTTT. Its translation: CASSQSRDSGQYF.

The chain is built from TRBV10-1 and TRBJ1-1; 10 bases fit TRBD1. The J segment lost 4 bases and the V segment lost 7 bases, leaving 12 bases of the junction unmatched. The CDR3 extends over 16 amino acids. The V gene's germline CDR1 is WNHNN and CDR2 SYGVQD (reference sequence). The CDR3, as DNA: TGCGCCAGCATCTCCGGGACAGGGGCTAGGAGCACTGAAGCTTTCTTT. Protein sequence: CASISGTGARSTEAFF.

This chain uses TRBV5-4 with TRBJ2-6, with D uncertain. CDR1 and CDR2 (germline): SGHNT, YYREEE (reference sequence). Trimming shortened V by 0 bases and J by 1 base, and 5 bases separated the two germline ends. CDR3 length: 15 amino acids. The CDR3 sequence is CASSLDKSGANVLTF. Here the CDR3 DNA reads TGTGCCAGCAGCTTGGACAAATCTGGGGCCAACGTCCTGACTTTC.

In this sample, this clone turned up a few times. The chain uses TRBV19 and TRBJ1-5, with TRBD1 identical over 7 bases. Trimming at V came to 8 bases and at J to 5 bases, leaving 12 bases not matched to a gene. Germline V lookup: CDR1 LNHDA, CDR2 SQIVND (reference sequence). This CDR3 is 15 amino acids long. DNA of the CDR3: TGTGCCAGTCAGCCGTTACAGGGGAGGCATCAGCCCCAGCATTTT. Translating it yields CASQPLQGRHQPQHF. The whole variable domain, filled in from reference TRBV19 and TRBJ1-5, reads DGGITQSPKYLFRKEGQNVTLSCEQNLNHDAMYWYRQDPGQGLRLIYYSQIVNDFQKGDIAEGYSVSREKKESFPLTVTSAQKNPTAFYLCASQPLQGRHQPQHFGDGTRLSIL.

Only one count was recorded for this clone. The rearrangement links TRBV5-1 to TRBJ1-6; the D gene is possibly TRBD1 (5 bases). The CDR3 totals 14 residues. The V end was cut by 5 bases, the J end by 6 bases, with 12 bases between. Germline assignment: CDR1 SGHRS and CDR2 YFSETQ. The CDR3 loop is CASRGGQTNSPLHF. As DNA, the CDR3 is TGCGCCAGCAGAGGAGGACAAACTAATTCACCCCTCCACTTT.

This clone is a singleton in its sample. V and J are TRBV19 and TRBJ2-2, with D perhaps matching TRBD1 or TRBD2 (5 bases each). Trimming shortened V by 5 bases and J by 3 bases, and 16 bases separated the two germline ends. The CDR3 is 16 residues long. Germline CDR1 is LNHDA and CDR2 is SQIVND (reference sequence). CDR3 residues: CASSPHKGRDTGELFF. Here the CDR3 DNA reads TGTGCCAGTAGTCCACACAAGGGACGGGACACCGGGGAGCTGTTTTTT. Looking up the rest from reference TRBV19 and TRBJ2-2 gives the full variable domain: DGGITQSPKYLFRKEGQNVTLSCEQNLNHDAMYWYRQDPGQGLRLIYYSQIVNDFQKGDIAEGYSVSREKKESFPLTVTSAQKNPTAFYLCASSPHKGRDTGELFFGEGSRLTVL.

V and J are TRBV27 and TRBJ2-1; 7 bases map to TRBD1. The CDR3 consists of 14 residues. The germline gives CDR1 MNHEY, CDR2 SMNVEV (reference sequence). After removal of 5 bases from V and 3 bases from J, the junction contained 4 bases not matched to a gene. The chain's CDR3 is CASSRGPGYNEQFF. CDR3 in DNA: TGTGCCAGCAGTAGGGGGCCGGGCTACAATGAGCAGTTCTTC.

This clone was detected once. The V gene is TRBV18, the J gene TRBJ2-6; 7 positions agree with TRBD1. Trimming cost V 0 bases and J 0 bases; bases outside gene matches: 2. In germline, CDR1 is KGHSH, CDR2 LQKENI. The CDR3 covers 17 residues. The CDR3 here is CASSPPGGTSGANVLTF. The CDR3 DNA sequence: TGTGCCAGCTCACCACCAGGGGGCACCTCTGGGGCCAACGTCCTGACTTTC.

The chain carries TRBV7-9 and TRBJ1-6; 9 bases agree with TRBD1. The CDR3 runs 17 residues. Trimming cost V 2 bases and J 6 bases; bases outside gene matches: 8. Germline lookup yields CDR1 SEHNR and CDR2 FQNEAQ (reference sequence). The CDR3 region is CASSLPGTGNINSPLHF. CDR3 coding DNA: TGTGCCAGCAGCTTACCCGGGACAGGGAACATTAATTCACCCCTCCACTTT.

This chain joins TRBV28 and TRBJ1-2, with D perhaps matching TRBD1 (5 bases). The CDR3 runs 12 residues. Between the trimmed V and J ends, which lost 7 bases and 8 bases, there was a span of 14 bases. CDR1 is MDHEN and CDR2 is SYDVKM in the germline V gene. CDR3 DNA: TGTGCCAGCACCGTTGGGACCCAAGGCTACACCTTC. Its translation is CASTVGTQGYTF.

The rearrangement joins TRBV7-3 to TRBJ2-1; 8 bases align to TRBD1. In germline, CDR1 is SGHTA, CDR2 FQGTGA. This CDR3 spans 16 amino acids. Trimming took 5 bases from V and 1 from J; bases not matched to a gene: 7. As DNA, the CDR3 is TGTGCCAGCAGCCCACGACAGGGGAGGTCCTACAATGAGCAGTTCTTC. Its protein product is CASSPRQGRSYNEQFF.

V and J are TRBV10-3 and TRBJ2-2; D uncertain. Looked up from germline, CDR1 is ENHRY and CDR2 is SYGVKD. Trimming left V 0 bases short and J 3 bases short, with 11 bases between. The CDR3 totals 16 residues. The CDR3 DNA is TGTGCCATCAGTGAGTCAGTGGATACATACACCGGGGAGCTGTTTTTT. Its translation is CAISESVDTYTGELFF.

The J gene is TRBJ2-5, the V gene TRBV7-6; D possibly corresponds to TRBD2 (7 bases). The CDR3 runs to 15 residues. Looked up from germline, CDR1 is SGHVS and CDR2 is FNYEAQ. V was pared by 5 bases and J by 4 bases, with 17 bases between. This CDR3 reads CASSPWGGGGETQYF. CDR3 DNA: TGTGCCAGCAGCCCCTGGGGAGGGGGGGGAGAGACCCAGTACTTC.

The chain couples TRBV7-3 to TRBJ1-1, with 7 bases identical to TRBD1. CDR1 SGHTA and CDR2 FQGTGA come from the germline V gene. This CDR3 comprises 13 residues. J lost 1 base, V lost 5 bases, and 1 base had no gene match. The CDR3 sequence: CASSGDRNTEAFF. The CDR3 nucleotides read TGTGCCAGCAGCGGGGACAGGAACACTGAAGCTTTCTTT. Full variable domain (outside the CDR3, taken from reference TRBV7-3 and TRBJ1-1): GAGVSQTPSNKVTEKGKYVELRCDPISGHTALYWYRQSLGQGPEFLIYFQGTGAADDSGLPNDRFFAVRPEGSVSTLKIQRTERGDSAVYLCASSGDRNTEAFFGQGTRLTVV.